This T cell receptor (beta chain) was recorded in a study of CD8+CD57+ T cells in acquired aplastic anemia. The overall study: Sorted CD4+ and CD8+ cells gave an average of about 3.4 ug of DNA.

This clonotype has at least ten counts. The antigen is unknown. Patients chosen for sequencing had CD8+CD57+ cells that had expanded, as shown by flow cytometry. Diagnosis of severe acquired aplastic anemia applied to all patients. Trimming left V 7 bases short and J 1 base short, with 11 bases between. This CDR3 has 14 residues. Germline loops: CDR1 SNHLY, CDR2 FYNNEI. Genomic DNA templated the TCR beta VDJ and CDR3 profiling. TCRdb reprocessed the reads via MiXCR and lists one record per CDR3 protein. The repertoire holds approximately 470,000 distinct CDR3 sequences, with under 40% as singletons. Notes on the study in general: A set of roughly 27 CD8+ CDR3 sequences was shared between patients and controls, and these sequences appeared highly expressed in patients.

The rearrangement links TRBV2 to TRBJ2-1; D is perhaps TRBD1 or TRBD2 (6 bases each). This sequence was found in a human donor with aplastic anemia. Sequenced material: sorted CD4+, CD8+, or CD8+CD57+ T cells (not recorded which) from PBMCs. CDR3 residues: CASNRGTSYNEQFF. Written as DNA, the CDR3 is TGTGCCAGCAACCGCGGGACATCCTACAATGAGCAGTTCTTC.